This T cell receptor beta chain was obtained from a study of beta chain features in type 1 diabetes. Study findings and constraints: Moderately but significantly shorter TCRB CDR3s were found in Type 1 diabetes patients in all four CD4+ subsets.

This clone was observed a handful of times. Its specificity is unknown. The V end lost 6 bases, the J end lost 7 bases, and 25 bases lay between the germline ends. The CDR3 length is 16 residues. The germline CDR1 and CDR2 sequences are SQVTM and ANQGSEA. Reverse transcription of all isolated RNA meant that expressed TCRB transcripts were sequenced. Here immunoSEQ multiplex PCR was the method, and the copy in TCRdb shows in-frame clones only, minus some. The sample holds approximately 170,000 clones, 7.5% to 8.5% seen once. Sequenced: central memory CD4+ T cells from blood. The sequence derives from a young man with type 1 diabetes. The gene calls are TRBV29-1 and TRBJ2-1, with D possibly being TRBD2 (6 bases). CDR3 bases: TGCAGCGTCGAACCGAACGGGGGTGGAGGTTGGAATGAGCAGTTCTTC. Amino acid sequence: CSVEPNGGGGWNEQFF.